This T cell receptor beta chain appears in the sequencing data of a study of cytomegalovirus exposure and HLA in healthy donors. As concerns this clone: What it binds is not known.

The CDR3 is made up of 16 amino acids. From germline, CDR1 is PRHDT and CDR2 FYEKMQ (reference sequence). V lost 0 bases and J lost 1, with 12 bases in between. Study results and caveats: Only CMV serostatus was available as immune exposure information. For presence/absence analyses, sequencing depth was assumed to be roughly uniform across donors. Later work found that TCR association rates differed between HLA loci; DRB1 had the most and HLA-C the fewest.

A multiplex PCR was run with 60 Vbeta primers and 13 Jbeta primers. Measured with immunoSEQ multiplex PCR; TCRdb has only the in-frame clones, and not every one. The data show some 180,000 clones, with 79% seen just once and 4% to 4.5% held by the top ten. This sequence originates from a young woman in good health and CMV-seropositive. Sequencing used PBMCs. The chain is built from TRBV13 and TRBJ1-1; the D is unclear. This CDR3 is CASSLGGPRGNTEAFF. The CDR3 nucleotides are TGTGCCAGCAGCTTAGGGGGTCCCCGGGGGAACACTGAAGCTTTCTTT.